Reported below is one T cell receptor (beta chain). What it binds is unknown. This entry comes from a study of T cell repertoires in cytomegalovirus infection. Trimming took 1 base from V and 1 from J, leaving 10 bases between them. This CDR3 spans 16 amino acids. A single record per CDR3 protein comes from TCRdb applying MiXCR to the reads. Of a few hundred thousand distinct CDR3 sequences in the sample, about 39% were seen once. This clonotype was obtained from a human donor in good health (CMV status not recorded). Some clones in this sample may be carry-over from other donors' samples. The starting material was cultured PBMCs, obtained from culture after CMV antigen stimulation. The genes are TRBV12-3 or TRBV12-4 and TRBJ2-2, with D perhaps matching TRBD2 (6 bases). CDR3 amino acids: CASSLGRRENTGELFF. CDR3 DNA sequence: TGTGCCAGCAGTTTAGGTCGGCGGGAGAACACCGGGGAGCTGTTTTTT.